The sequence of this TCR beta chain was determined in a study of shared clonotypes between healthy human individuals. Overall study findings and caveats: Among donors, the sharing of clonotypes was expected to be influenced by sequencing depth. Memory subsets had estimated richness that was generally smaller than that of naive subsets.

For this clone: What it binds is not known. An end of the junction does not agree with germline; a read error may underlie this.

Assay used: immunoSEQ multiplex PCR; TCRdb lists only in-frame clones, some missing. The sample includes some 1,400,000 clones, roughly 96% seen only once; the top ten take 1% to 1.5%. Sequenced: naive CD4+ T cells sorted from blood. Subset meaning: CD45RA+ positively selected. The clonotype was recovered from a young man in good health.

CDR3 loop: CATSRDRHPTFSF. The CDR3 DNA sequence: TGTGCCACCAGCAGAGATCGGCACCCCACTTTCTCCTTC. The chain has TRBV15 and TRBJ1-2; no reliable D call. The CDR3 length is 13 residues. Per germline, CDR1 LNHNV and CDR2 YYDKDF (reference sequence).